These 17 T cell receptor beta chains were all obtained from the same sample, sequenced in a study of blood T cells in healthy people across ages. The use of a sample-barcoded 5' primer and a J-beta primer mix characterized a second PCR of about 7 to 12 cycles. Each CDR3 protein gets one entry after TCRdb re-called the 5' RACE reads with MiXCR. The sample yields roughly 700,000 distinct CDR3 sequences, about 32% seen once. The sample comprised blood. These receptors all come from a woman older than 75 in good health.

The table lists this clonotype with many counts. The rearrangement joins TRBV27 to TRBJ1-2; D not resolved. V shed 6 bases and J shed 4 bases, with 21 bases lying between them. CDR3 length: 16 residues. Germline assignment: CDR1 MNHEY and CDR2 SMNVEV (reference sequence). CDR3 region: CASSTQAQMGTYGYTF. Here the CDR3 DNA reads TGTGCCAGCAGCACCCAGGCTCAGATGGGAACCTATGGCTACACCTTC.

Only a few counts were recorded for this clonotype. The rearrangement uses TRBV5-6 and TRBJ2-2; D possibly corresponds to TRBD1 (6 bases). Germline lookup yields CDR1 SGHDT and CDR2 YYEEEE. The CDR3 consists of 14 residues. Between the trimmed V and J ends, which lost 4 bases and 9 bases, there was a span of 16 bases. The CDR3 DNA sequence: TGTGCCAGCAGCATGACAGGAACCAACAGGGAGCTGTTTTTT. Translating gives CASSMTGTNRELFF.

The chain combines TRBV4-3 with TRBJ2-2; D may match TRBD1 or TRBD2 (5 bases each). Trimming took 4 bases from V and 2 from J, leaving 17 bases between them. Germline assignment: CDR1 LGHNA and CDR2 YSLEER. The CDR3 contains 17 residues. This CDR3 reads CASSPKLGVPNTGELFF. CDR3 in DNA: TGCGCCAGCAGCCCTAAACTGGGGGTCCCCAACACCGGGGAGCTGTTTTTT.

This clonotype was found many times. The V and J genes are TRBV7-6 and TRBJ2-1; D is perhaps TRBD2 (6 bases). V was clipped by 1 base and J by 8 bases, with 6 bases between them. The CDR3 contains 12 residues. Germline lookup yields CDR1 SGHVS and CDR2 FNYEAQ. CDR3 protein: CASSLGDYEQFF. DNA of the CDR3: TGTGCCAGCAGCTTAGGGGACTATGAGCAGTTCTTC.

This clonotype has a handful of counts. The rearrangement links TRBV20-1 to TRBJ1-2, with D possibly matching TRBD1 (5 bases). Germline V gene sequence: CDR1 DFQATT, CDR2 SNEGSKA (reference sequence). CDR3 length: 10 amino acids. The chain's CDR3 is CRWGGYGYTF. As DNA, the CDR3 is TGCCGGTGGGGGGGCTATGGCTACACCTTC.

About this clonotype itself: A read error may explain this, as a much larger clone is one base away. This chain joins TRBV6-1 and TRBJ2-1, with 11 nucleotides matching TRBD1. Germline assignment: CDR1 MNHNS and CDR2 SASEGT. There are 17 residues in the CDR3. V was clipped by 6 bases and J by 13 bases; unmatched bases: 20. The chain's CDR3 is CASSRTRTGGQGETQFF. The CDR3 nucleotides read TGTGCCAGCAGCCGGACCCGGACAGGGGGCCAGGGAGAGACCCAGTTCTTC.

This clonotype appeared many times. This rearrangement joins TRBV12-3 or TRBV12-4 to TRBJ1-2; TRBD1 might be the D (6 bases). The CDR3 is 12 amino acids. V lost 6 bases to trimming and J lost 3 bases, with 8 bases between them. In DNA, the CDR3 is TGTGCCAGCAGCTCAGGGGACTATGGCTACACCTTC. Translating gives CASSSGDYGYTF.

Ten or more counts support this clonotype. The V call is TRBV4-3, the J call TRBJ1-2, with TRBD1 as a possible D gene (6 bases). Deletions cut 8 bases from V and 7 bases from J, with 11 bases between. The CDR3 is made up of 11 amino acids. Looked up from germline, CDR1 is LGHNA and CDR2 is YSLEER. The CDR3 sequence is CASGTSGGYTF. As DNA, the CDR3 is TGCGCCAGCGGGACATCGGGTGGCTACACCTTC.

A note on this clonotype: It may be a read error: a sequence one base away is much more abundant. This chain links TRBV25-1 with TRBJ2-7; TRBD1 agrees at 7 bases. V dropped 6 bases and J dropped 6; count of bases not matched to a gene: 8. This CDR3 comprises 13 residues. The germline V gene encodes CDR1 MGHDK and CDR2 SYGVNS. The CDR3 loop is CASRTGVGTEQYF. The CDR3 region has the DNA TGTGCCAGCAGAACAGGGGTGGGAACCGAGCAGTACTTC.

In this sample, this clonotype turned up many times. Here the CDR3 DNA reads TGTGCCAGCAGTAGGATTGGGCAGGGGATCTACGAGCAGTACTTC. It specifies CASSRIGQGIYEQYF. The chain couples TRBV6-2 or TRBV6-3 to TRBJ2-7; possible D gene TRBD1, 6 bases. This CDR3 spans 15 amino acids. CDR1 is MNHEY and CDR2 is SVGEGT in the germline V gene. Trimming took off 5 bases at V and 3 bases at J, with 17 bases between the two ends.

Concerning this clonotype: Since a much larger clone is just one base distant, this may be a read error. V is TRBV9 and J is TRBJ2-7; 9 nucleotides match TRBD1. V lost 2 bases to trimming and J lost 7 bases; unmatched junction nucleotides: 13. This CDR3 contains 16 residues. The germline gives CDR1 SGDLS, CDR2 YYNGEE. DNA for the CDR3: TGTGCCAGCAGCGTCATGACAGGGGGTTTGTACAATGAGCAGTACTTC. Its translation: CASSVMTGGLYNEQYF.

This clonotype was recorded at least ten times. The chain joins TRBV12-3 or TRBV12-4 to TRBJ2-3; 11 positions match TRBD2. V lost 7 bases to trimming and J lost 3 bases; unmatched junction nucleotides: 6. The CDR3 extends over 15 amino acids. The CDR3 DNA is TGTGCCAGCACTCATACTAGCGGGGGTACAGATACGCAGTATTTT. Translating it yields CASTHTSGGTDTQYF.

With respect to this clonotype: Mismatch with germline at one junction end may stem from a read error. The chain recombines TRBV4-3 with TRBJ1-1; D possibly corresponds to TRBD1 (6 bases). This CDR3 region has 15 residues. Germline lookup yields CDR1 LGHNA and CDR2 YSLEER. The CDR3 DNA follows: TGCGCCGGCAGCCAATATTGGGGGCGGATCACTGAAGCTTTCTTT. Translating it yields CAGSQYWGRITEAFF.

This clonotype was observed once. This CDR3 reads CASSWGQGRSGELFF. CDR3 coding DNA: TGTGCCAGCAGCTGGGGACAGGGCCGTTCCGGGGAGCTGTTTTTT. The chain is built from TRBV11-2 and TRBJ2-2, with TRBD1 matching 9 bases. Trimming took 4 bases from V and 6 from J; bases not matched to a gene: 6. The germline gives CDR1 SGHAT, CDR2 FQNNGV. The CDR3 is 15 amino acids.

This clonotype was observed a few times. V gene TRBV28 combines with J gene TRBJ1-2, with 10 bases that match TRBD1. The CDR3 length is 14 residues. From germline, CDR1 is MDHEN and CDR2 SYDVKM. After removal of 4 bases from V and 7 bases from J, the junction contained 6 bases not matched to a gene. CDR3 in amino acids: CASSSAGTGVGYTF. In nucleotides, the CDR3 is TGTGCCAGCAGTTCGGCCGGGACAGGGGTTGGCTACACCTTC.

There are many counts of this clonotype. This chain connects TRBV19 to TRBJ1-1; D is uncertain. This CDR3 comprises 14 residues. V lost 3 bases and J lost 4, with 12 bases in between. Germline values: CDR1 LNHDA, CDR2 SQIVND (reference sequence). CDR3: CASSIKAAGTEAFF. The CDR3 nucleotides read TGTGCCAGTAGTATTAAGGCCGCGGGCACTGAAGCTTTCTTT.

In its sample, this clonotype was seen a few times. The gene calls are TRBV3-1 and TRBJ1-1, with D hard to call. V lost 1 base and J lost 4, with 13 bases in between. Germline V CDR1 and CDR2: LGHDT, YNNKEL (reference sequence). The CDR3 consists of 15 residues. CDR3 sequence reads: CASSQGRGFGTEAFF. The CDR3 DNA reads TGTGCCAGCAGCCAAGGTCGGGGTTTTGGCACTGAAGCTTTCTTT.